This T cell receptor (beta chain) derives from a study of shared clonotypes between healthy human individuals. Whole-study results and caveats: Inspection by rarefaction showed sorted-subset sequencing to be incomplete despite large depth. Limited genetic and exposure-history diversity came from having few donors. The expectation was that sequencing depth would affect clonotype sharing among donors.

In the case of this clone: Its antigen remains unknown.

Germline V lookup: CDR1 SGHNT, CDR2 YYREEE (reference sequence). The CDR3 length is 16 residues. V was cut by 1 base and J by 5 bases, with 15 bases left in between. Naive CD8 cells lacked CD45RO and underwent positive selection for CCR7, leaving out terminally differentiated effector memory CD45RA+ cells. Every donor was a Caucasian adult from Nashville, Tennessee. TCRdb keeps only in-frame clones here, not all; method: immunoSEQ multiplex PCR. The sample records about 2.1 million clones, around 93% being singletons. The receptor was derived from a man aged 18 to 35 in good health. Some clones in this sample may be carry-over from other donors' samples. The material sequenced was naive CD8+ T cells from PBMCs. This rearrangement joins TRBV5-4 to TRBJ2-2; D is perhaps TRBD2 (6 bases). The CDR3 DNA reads TGTGCCAGCAGCTTGCGCTGGGCAGGGAGGACCGGGGAGCTGTTTTTT. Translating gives CASSLRWAGRTGELFF.